The rows below give T cell receptor beta chains drawn from one sample of a study of shared clonotypes between healthy human individuals. Produced via immunoSEQ multiplex PCR; TCRdb's table is partial and in-frame only. The sample records about 960,000 clones, roughly 72% being singletons. Sequenced material: memory CD4+ T cells sorted from blood. These receptors all stem from a man aged 18-30 years in good health. Each CDR3 is given with its conserved first and last residue. Fields, in order: CDR3 length, V gene, D gene, J gene, clone size, CDR3 protein, CDR3 DNA. The D gene is left open where the match is weak. The size of a clone is reported for some rows only, either as once, few or many, or as a class for expanded clones.

>14|TRBV2|TRBD1|TRBJ1-6|once
CASSLGQGNSPLHF
TGTGCCAGCAGTTTGGGACAGGGGAATTCACCCCTCCACTTT
>13|TRBV18|-|TRBJ1-2|-
CASSPTANYGYTF
TGTGCCAGCTCCCCGACAGCTAACTATGGCTACACCTTC
>15|TRBV11-2|TRBD2|TRBJ2-7|-
CASSLVGGRVDEQYF
TGTGCCAGCAGCTTAGTGGGCGGGAGGGTAGACGAGCAGTACTTC
>15|TRBV19|TRBD1|TRBJ1-3|-
CASMATGISGNTIYF
TGTGCCAGTATGGCGACAGGGATCTCTGGAAACACCATATATTTT
>15|TRBV6-5|-|TRBJ1-5|-
CATRRGADSNQPQHF
TGTGCCACCCGAAGGGGGGCGGATAGCAATCAGCCCCAGCATTTT
>15|TRBV11-2|TRBD2|TRBJ2-5|-
CASSSVTSAGETQYF
TGTGCCAGCAGCTCCGTGACTAGCGCTGGGGAGACCCAGTACTTC
>15|TRBV18|-|TRBJ1-3|once
CASSIAGGSGNTIYF
TGTGCCAGCTCTATTGCGGGGGGCTCTGGAAACACCATATATTTT
>13|TRBV2|-|TRBJ2-1|-
CASSDFLNNEQFF
TGTGCCAGCAGTGACTTTCTCAACAATGAGCAGTTCTTC
>18|TRBV7-8|TRBD2|TRBJ2-1|-
CASSLEGGGRLSYNEQFF
TGTGCCAGCAGCTTAGAGGGGGGCGGGAGGCTCTCCTACAATGAGCAGTTCTTC
>15|TRBV9|TRBD2|TRBJ2-2|-
CASSRSGGNTGELFF
TGTGCCAGCAGCCGAAGCGGGGGAAACACCGGGGAGCTGTTTTTT
>16|TRBV6-5|TRBD1|TRBJ1-3|-
CASSSRDRATGNTIYF
TGTGCCAGCAGTTCTCGTGACAGGGCCACTGGAAACACCATATATTTT
>13|TRBV7-2|-|TRBJ1-1|few
CASSQQRNTEAFF
TGTGCCAGCAGCCAACAGAGGAACACTGAAGCTTTCTTT
>19|TRBV27|TRBD2|TRBJ2-2|-
CASSPKQSRLAGVSGELFF
TGTGCCAGCAGTCCAAAACAATCACGACTAGCGGGGGTGTCCGGGGAGCTGTTTTTT
>13|TRBV9|-|TRBJ1-2|-
CASSVDRSDGYTF
TGTGCCAGCAGCGTAGACAGGTCAGACGGCTACACCTTC
>15|TRBV27|-|TRBJ2-1|-
CASSRPLTGTNEQFF
TGTGCCAGCAGCAGACCATTGACGGGCACCAATGAGCAGTTCTTC
>16|TRBV4-2|-|TRBJ1-3|-
CASSQDVGSSGNTIYF
TGTGCCAGCAGCCAAGATGTTGGTTCCTCTGGAAACACCATATATTTT
>12|TRBV30|-|TRBJ1-2|-
CAWTSVNPGYTF
TGTGCCTGGACCTCCGTTAATCCCGGCTACACCTTC
>14|TRBV5-1|-|TRBJ2-5|-
CASSLGGAVETQYF
TGCGCCAGCAGCTTGGGAGGGGCCGTGGAGACCCAGTACTTC
>15|TRBV30|TRBD1|TRBJ1-5|-
CAWSVLGGKGQPQHF
TGTGCCTGGAGTGTACTAGGGGGCAAGGGTCAGCCCCAGCATTTT
>13|TRBV2|TRBD1|TRBJ2-1|-
CAQQWDRESAQFF
TGTGCCCAGCAGTGGGACAGGGAATCGGCGCAGTTCTTC
>13|TRBV29-1|-|TRBJ2-7|few
CSVEPGPHYEQYF
TGCAGCGTTGAGCCGGGCCCCCACTACGAGCAGTACTTC
>16|TRBV4-2|-|TRBJ2-7|-
CASSQEPGEVAYEQYF
TGTGCCAGCAGCCAAGAGCCGGGAGAGGTTGCCTACGAGCAGTACTTC
>15|TRBV16|TRBD1|TRBJ2-1|-
CASSRNRGGLNEQFF
TGTGCCAGCAGCCGGAACAGGGGCGGGTTGAATGAGCAGTTCTTC
>15|TRBV19|-|TRBJ1-1|-
CASSLYLLGNTEAFF
TGTGCCAGTAGTCTATACCTCCTAGGGAACACTGAAGCTTTCTTT
>15|TRBV5-5|-|TRBJ2-2|many
CASSQDPNPTGELFF
TGTGCCAGCAGCCAGGACCCCAACCCCACCGGGGAGCTGTTTTTT
>11|TRBV7-2|-|TRBJ1-2|few
CASSSRGGYTF
TGTGCCAGCAGCTCCAGGGGCGGCTACACCTTC
>16|TRBV7-2|-|TRBJ2-6|-
CASSLVGGYGANVLTF
TGTGCCAGCAGCTTAGTTGGGGGATACGGGGCCAACGTCCTGACTTTC
>14|TRBV5-1|-|TRBJ2-3|-
CASSPRDGSDTQYF
TGCGCCAGCAGCCCCCGGGACGGTTCGGATACGCAGTATTTT
>14|TRBV18|-|TRBJ1-2|-
CASSRDQEGNGYTF
TGTGCCAGCTCACGCGACCAAGAAGGAAATGGCTACACCTTC
>17|TRBV4-1|TRBD1|TRBJ1-4|many
CASSRGTGWSSNEKLFF
TGCGCCAGCAGCCGAGGGACAGGGTGGTCGTCTAATGAAAAACTGTTTTTT
>15|TRBV5-5|TRBD2|TRBJ2-1|-
CASSPGTSGSNEQFF
TGTGCCAGCAGCCCCGGGACTAGCGGGTCCAATGAGCAGTTCTTC
>14|TRBV15|-|TRBJ1-2|-
CATSRESAVGGYTF
TGTGCCACCAGCAGAGAATCGGCGGTGGGGGGCTACACCTTC
>16|TRBV7-2|TRBD2|TRBJ2-1|-
CASSRRVAGGGDEQFF
TGTGCCAGCAGCCGAAGGGTAGCGGGAGGGGGAGATGAGCAGTTCTTC
>15|TRBV2|TRBD1|TRBJ2-4|-
CASSTGGAAKNIQYF
TGTGCCAGCAGTACAGGGGGCGCAGCCAAAAACATTCAGTACTTC
>15|TRBV19|-|TRBJ2-3|few
CASSTSGQGPDTQYF
TGTGCCAGTAGTACCTCCGGGCAGGGTCCCGATACGCAGTATTTT
>15|TRBV30|TRBD2|TRBJ2-1|once
CAWSTTSGKSGEQFF
TGTGCCTGGAGCACCACTAGCGGGAAAAGCGGTGAGCAGTTCTTC
>14|TRBV25-1|TRBD1|TRBJ2-7|-
CASTSGQGAREQYF
TGTGCCAGCACCTCAGGACAGGGGGCGAGGGAGCAGTACTTC
>15|TRBV5-1|-|TRBJ2-2|-
CASSGTFEPGGELFF
TGCGCCAGCAGCGGTACCTTCGAGCCTGGCGGGGAGCTGTTTTTT
>15|TRBV12-5|TRBD1|TRBJ2-7|-
CASGLVGDSAYEQYF
TGTGCTAGTGGTTTGGTGGGGGACAGCGCCTACGAGCAGTACTTC
>15|TRBV4-1|TRBD2|TRBJ2-3|-
CASRPTSGVADTQYF
TGCGCCAGCAGACCCACTAGCGGGGTAGCAGATACGCAGTATTTT
>14|TRBV18|-|TRBJ1-1|-
CASSPQRVNTEAFF
TGTGCCAGCTCACCTCAGCGCGTCAACACTGAAGCTTTCTTT
>13|TRBV6-7|-|TRBJ1-1|-
CASSTGLGSGAFF
TGTGCCAGCAGTACCGGACTAGGTTCGGGGGCTTTCTTT
>13|TRBV2|TRBD2|TRBJ2-3|-
CASSGRQGDTQYF
TGTGCCAGTAGCGGGAGGCAGGGAGATACGCAGTATTTT
>16|TRBV27|TRBD2|TRBJ2-2|-
CASSLRAGGITGELFF
TGTGCCAGCAGTTTACGAGCGGGAGGGATTACCGGGGAGCTGTTTTTT
>15|TRBV6-4|-|TRBJ2-3|-
CASSENLGTTDTQYF
TGTGCCAGCAGTGAGAACCTGGGGACCACAGATACGCAGTATTTT
>14|TRBV6-5|TRBD1|TRBJ2-7|-
CASSRQGPSYEQYF
TGTGCCAGCAGCCGACAGGGGCCGTCCTACGAGCAGTACTTC
>14|TRBV6-4|TRBD2|TRBJ2-3|-
CASSRTSPPDTQYF
TGTGCCAGCAGCAGGACTAGCCCCCCAGATACGCAGTATTTT
>13|TRBV11-2|TRBD1|TRBJ2-7|-
CASSNGDRNEQYF
TGTGCCAGCAGCAATGGGGACAGAAACGAGCAGTACTTC
>16|TRBV19|-|TRBJ2-1|-
CASSARDTGLVGEQFF
TGTGCCAGTAGTGCCCGGGACACCGGCCTGGTCGGTGAGCAGTTCTTC
>14|TRBV6-5|-|TRBJ2-7|-
CATRGVVESYEQYF
TGTGCCACGAGGGGGGTAGTTGAATCCTACGAGCAGTACTTC
>17|TRBV11-3|-|TRBJ1-3|-
CASGDRDKKAVGNTIYF
TGTGCCAGCGGCGACCGGGACAAAAAAGCAGTTGGAAACACCATATATTTT
>14|TRBV5-1|-|TRBJ2-5|-
CASSPTSPAETQYF
TGCGCCAGCAGCCCGACATCCCCGGCAGAGACCCAGTACTTC